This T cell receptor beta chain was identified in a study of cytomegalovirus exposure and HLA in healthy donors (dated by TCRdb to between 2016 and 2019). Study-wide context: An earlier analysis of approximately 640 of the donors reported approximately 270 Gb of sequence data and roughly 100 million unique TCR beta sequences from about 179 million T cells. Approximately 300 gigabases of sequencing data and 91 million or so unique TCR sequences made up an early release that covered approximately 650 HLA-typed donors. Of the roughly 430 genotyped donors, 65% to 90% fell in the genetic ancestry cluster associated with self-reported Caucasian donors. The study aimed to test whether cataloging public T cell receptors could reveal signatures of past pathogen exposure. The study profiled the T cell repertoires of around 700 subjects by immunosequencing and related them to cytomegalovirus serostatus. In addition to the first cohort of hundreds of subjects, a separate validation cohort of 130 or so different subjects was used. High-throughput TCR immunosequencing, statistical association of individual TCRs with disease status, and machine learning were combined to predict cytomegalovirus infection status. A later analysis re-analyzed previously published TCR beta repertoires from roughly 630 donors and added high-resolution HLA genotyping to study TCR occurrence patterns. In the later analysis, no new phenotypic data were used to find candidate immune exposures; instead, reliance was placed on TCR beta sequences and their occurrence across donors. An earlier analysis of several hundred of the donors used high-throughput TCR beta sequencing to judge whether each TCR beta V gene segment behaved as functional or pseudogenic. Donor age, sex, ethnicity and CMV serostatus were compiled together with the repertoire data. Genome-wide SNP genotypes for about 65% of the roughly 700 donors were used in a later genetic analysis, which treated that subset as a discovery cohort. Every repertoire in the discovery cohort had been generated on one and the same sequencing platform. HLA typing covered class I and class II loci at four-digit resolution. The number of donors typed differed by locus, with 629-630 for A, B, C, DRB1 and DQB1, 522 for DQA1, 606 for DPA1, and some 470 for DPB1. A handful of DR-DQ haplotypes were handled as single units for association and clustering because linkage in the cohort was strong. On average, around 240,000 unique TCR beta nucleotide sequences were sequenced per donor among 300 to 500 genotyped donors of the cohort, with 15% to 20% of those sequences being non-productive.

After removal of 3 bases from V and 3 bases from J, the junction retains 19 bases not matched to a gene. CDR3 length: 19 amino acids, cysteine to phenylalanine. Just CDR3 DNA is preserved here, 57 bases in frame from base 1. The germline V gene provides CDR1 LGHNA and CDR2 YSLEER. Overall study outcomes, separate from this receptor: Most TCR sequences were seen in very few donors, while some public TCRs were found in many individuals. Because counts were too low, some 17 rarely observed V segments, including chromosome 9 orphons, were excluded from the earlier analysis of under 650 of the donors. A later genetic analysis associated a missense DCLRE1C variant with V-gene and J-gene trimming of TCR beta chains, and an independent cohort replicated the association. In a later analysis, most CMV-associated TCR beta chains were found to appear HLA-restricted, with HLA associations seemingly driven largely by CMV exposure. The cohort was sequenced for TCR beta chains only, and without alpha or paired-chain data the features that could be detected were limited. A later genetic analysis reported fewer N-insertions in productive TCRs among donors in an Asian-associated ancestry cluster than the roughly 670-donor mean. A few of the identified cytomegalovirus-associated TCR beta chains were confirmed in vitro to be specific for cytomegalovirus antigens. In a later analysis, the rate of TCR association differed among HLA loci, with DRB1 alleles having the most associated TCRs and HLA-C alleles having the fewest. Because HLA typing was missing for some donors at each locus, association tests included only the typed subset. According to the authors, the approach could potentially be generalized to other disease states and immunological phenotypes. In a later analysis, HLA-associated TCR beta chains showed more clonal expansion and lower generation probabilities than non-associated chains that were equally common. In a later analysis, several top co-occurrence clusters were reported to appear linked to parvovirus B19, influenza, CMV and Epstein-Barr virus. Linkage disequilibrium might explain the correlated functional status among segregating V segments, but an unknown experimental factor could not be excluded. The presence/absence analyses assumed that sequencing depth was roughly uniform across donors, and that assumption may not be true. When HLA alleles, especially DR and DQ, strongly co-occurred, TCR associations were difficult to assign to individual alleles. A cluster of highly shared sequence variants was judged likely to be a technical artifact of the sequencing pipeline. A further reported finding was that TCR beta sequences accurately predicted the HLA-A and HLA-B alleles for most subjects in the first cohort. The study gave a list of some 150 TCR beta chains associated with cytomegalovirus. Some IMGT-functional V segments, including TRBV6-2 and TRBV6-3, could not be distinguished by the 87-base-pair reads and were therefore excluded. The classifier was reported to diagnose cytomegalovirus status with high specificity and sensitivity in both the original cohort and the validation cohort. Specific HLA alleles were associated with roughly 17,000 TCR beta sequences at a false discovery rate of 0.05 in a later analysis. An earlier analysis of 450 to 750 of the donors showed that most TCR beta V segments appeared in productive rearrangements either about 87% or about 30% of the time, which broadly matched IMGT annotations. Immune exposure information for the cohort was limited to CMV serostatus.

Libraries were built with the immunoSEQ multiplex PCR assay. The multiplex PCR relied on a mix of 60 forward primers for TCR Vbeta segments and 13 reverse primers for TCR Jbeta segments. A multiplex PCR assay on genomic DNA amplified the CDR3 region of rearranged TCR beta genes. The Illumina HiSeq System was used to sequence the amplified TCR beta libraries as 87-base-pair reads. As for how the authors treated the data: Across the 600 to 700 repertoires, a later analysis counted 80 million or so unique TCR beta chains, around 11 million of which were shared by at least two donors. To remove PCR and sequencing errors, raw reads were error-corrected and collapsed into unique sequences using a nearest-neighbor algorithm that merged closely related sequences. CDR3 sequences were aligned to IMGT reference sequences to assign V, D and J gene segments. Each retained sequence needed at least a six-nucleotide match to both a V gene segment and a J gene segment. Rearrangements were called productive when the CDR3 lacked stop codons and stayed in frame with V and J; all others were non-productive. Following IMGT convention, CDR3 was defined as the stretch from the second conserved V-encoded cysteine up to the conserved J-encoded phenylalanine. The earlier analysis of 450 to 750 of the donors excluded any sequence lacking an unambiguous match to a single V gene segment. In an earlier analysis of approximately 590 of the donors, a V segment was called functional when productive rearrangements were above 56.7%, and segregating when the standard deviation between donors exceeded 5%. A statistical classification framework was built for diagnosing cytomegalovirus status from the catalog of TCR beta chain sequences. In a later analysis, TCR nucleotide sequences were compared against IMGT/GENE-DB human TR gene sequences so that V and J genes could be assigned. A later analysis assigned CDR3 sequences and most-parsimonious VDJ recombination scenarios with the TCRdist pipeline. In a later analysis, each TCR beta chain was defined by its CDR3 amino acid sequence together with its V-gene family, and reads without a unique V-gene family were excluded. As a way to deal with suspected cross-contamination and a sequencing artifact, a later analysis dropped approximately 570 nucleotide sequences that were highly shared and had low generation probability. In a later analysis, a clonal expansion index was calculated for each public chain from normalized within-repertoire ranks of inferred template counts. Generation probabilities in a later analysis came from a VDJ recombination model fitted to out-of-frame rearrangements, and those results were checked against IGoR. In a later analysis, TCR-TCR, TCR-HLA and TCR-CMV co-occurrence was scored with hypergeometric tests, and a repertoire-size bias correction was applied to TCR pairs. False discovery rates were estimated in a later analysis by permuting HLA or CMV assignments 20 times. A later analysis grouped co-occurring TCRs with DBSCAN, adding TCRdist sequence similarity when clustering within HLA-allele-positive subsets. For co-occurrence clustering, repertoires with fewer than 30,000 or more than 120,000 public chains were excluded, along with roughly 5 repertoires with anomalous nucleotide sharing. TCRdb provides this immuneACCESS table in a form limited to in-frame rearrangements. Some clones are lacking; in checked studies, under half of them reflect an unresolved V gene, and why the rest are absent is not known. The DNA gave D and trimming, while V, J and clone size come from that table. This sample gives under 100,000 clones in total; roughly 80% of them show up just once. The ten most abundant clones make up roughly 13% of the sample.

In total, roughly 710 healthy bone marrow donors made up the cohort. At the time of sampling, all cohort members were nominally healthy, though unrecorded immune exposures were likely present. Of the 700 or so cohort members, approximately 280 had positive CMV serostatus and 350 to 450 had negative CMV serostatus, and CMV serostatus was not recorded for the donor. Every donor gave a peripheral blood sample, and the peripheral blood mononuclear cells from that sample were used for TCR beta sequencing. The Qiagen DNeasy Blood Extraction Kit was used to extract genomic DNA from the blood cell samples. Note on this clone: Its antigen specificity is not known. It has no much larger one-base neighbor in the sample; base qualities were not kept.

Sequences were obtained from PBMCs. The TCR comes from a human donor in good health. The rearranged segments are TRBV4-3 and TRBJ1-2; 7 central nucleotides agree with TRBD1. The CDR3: CASSQTYGLGQWSDYGYTF. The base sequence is TGCGCCAGCAGCCAGACGTACGGCCTGGGACAGTGGTCCGACTATGGCTACACCTTC.